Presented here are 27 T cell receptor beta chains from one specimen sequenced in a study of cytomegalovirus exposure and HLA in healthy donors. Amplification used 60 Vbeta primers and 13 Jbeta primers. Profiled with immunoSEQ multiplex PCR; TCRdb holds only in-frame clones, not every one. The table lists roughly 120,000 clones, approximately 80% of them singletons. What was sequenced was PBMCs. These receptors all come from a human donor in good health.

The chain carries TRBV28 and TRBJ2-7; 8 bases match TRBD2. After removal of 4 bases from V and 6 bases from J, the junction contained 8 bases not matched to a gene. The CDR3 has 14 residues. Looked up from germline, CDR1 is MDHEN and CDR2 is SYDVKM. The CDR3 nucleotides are TGTGCCAGCAGTTCCTCGGGGGGGGAACGCGAGCAGTACTTC. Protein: CASSSSGGEREQYF.

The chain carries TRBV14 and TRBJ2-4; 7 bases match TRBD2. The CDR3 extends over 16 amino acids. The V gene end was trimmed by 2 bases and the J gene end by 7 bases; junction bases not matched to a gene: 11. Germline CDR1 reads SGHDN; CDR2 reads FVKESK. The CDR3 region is CASSQLAGELRNIQYF. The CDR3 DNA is TGTGCCAGCAGCCAACTCGCGGGAGAGCTTCGGAACATTCAGTACTTC.

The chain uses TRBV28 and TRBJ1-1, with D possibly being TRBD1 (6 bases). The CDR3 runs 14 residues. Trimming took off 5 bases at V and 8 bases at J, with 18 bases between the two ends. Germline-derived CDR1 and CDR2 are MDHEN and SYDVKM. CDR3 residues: CASSQPRSGTEAFF. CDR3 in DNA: TGTGCCAGCAGTCAACCCCGATCCGGGACAGAAGCTTTCTTT.

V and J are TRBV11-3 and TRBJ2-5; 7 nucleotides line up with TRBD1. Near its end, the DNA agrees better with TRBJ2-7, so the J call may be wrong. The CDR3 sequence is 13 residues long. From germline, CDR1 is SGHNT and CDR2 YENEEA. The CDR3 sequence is CASSLYRGYEQYF. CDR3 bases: TGTGCCAGCAGCTTATACAGGGGCTACGAGCAGTACTTC.

CDR3 protein: CSTRQGSGANVLTF. CDR3 DNA sequence: TGCAGCACCCGACAGGGCTCTGGGGCCAACGTCCTGACTTTC. This chain joins TRBV29-1 and TRBJ2-6, with 7 bases identical to TRBD1. V dropped 8 bases and J dropped 0; count of bases not matched to a gene: 4. The CDR3 is 14 residues long. CDR1 and CDR2 from the germline V gene are SQVTM and ANQGSEA. The whole variable domain, filled in from reference TRBV29-1 and TRBJ2-6, reads SAVISQKPSRDICQRGTSLTIQCQVDSQVTMMFWYRQQPGQSLTLIATANQGSEATYESGFVIDKFPISRPNLTFSTLTVSNMSPEDSSIYLCSTRQGSGANVLTFGAGSRLTVL.

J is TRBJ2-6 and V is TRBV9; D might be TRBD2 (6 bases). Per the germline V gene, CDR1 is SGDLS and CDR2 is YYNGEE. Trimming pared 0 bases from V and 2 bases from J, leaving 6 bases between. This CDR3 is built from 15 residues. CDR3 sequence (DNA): TGTGCCAGCAGCGTAGCGGGAGCTGGGGCCAACGTCCTGACTTTC. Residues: CASSVAGAGANVLTF.

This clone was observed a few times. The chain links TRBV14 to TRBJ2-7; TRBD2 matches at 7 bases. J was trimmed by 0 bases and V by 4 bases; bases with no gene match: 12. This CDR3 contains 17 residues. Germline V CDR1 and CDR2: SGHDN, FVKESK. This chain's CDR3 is CASSRSVASGFSYEQYF. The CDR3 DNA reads TGTGCCAGCAGCCGCTCCGTGGCTAGCGGCTTCTCCTACGAGCAGTACTTC. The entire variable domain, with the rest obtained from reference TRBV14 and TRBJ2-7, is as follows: EAGVTQFPSHSVIEKGQTVTLRCDPISGHDNLYWYRRVMGKEIKFLLHFVKESKQDESGMPNNRFLAERTGGTYSTLKVQPAELEDSGVYFCASSRSVASGFSYEQYFGPGTRLTVT.

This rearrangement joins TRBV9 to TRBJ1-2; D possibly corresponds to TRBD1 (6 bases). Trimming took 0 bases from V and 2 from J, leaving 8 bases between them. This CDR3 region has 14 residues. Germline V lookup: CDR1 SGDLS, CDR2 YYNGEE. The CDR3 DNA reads TGTGCCAGCAGCGTAGGAGGGGGAAACTATGGCTACACCTTC. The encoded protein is CASSVGGGNYGYTF.

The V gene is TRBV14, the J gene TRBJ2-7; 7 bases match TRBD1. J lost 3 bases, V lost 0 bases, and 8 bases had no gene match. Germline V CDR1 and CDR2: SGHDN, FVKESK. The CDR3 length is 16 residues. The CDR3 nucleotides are TGTGCCAGCAGCCAAGATAGGGCCAGGGACAGCTACGAGCAGTACTTC. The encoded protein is CASSQDRARDSYEQYF. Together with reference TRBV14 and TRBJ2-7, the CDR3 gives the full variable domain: EAGVTQFPSHSVIEKGQTVTLRCDPISGHDNLYWYRRVMGKEIKFLLHFVKESKQDESGMPNNRFLAERTGGTYSTLKVQPAELEDSGVYFCASSQDRARDSYEQYFGPGTRLTVT.

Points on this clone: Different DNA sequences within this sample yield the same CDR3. The CDR3 region has the DNA TGTGCCAGCTCACCACCGGTGCAGGGCGCCTACGAGCAGTACTTC. This codes for CASSPPVQGAYEQYF. This chain connects TRBV18 to TRBJ2-7, with a possible D match to TRBD1 (5 bases). V lost 0 bases to trimming and J lost 2 bases, with 11 bases between them. CDR1 and CDR2 (germline): KGHSH, LQKENI. CDR3 length: 15 residues.

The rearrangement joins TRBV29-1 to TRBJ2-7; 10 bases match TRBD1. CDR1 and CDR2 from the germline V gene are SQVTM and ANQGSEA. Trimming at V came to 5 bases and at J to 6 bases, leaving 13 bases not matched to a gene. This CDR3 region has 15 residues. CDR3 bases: TGCAGCGTTATAGATTTCGGGACAGGGGTTGGCGAGCAGTACTTC. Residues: CSVIDFGTGVGEQYF.

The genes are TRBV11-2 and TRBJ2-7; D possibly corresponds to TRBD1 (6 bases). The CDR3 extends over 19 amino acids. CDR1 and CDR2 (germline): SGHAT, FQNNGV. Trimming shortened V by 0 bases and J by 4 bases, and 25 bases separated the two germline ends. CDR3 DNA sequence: TGTGCCAGCAGCTTAGACCCCTATCCGGGGATCTCAGGGGAGTACGAGCAGTACTTC. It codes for CASSLDPYPGISGEYEQYF.

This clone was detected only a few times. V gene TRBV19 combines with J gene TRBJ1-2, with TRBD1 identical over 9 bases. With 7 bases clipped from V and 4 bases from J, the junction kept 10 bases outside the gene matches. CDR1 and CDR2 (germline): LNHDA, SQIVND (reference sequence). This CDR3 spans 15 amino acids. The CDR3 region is CASNPTGGVIYGYTF. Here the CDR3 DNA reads TGTGCCAGTAATCCAACAGGGGGCGTTATCTATGGCTACACCTTC. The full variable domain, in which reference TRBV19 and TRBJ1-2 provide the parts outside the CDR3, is DGGITQSPKYLFRKEGQNVTLSCEQNLNHDAMYWYRQDPGQGLRLIYYSQIVNDFQKGDIAEGYSVSREKKESFPLTVTSAQKNPTAFYLCASNPTGGVIYGYTFGSGTRLTVV.

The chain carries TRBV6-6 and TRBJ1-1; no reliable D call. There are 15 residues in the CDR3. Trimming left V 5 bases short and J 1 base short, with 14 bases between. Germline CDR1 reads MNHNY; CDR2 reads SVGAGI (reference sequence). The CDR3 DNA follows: TGTGCCAGCAGTAGTTCGGGGAATGGGAACACTGAAGCTTTCTTT. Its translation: CASSSSGNGNTEAFF.

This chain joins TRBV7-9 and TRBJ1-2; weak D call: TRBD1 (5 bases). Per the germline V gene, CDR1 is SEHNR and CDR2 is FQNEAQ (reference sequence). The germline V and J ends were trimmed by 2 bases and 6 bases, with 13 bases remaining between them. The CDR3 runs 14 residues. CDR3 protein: CASSLLGRADGYTF. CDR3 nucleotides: TGTGCCAGCAGCTTACTCGGCAGGGCTGATGGCTACACCTTC.

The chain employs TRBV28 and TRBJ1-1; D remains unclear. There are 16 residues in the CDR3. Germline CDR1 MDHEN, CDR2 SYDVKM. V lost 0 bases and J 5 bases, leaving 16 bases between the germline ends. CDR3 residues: CASSLWVTRRETEAFF. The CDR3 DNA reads TGTGCCAGCAGTTTATGGGTGACAAGGAGGGAAACTGAAGCTTTCTTT. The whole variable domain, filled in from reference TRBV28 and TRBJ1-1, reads DVKVTQSSRYLVKRTGEKVFLECVQDMDHENMFWYRQDPGLGLRLIYFSYDVKMKEKGDIPEGYSVSREKKERFSLILESASTNQTSMYLCASSLWVTRRETEAFFGQGTRLTVV.

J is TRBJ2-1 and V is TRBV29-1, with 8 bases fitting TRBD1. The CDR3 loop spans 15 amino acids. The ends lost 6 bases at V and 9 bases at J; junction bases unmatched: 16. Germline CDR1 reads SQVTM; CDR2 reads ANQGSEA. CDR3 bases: TGCAGCGTCCTATGGTTTGGACAGGGTCGAGGTGAGCAGTTCTTC. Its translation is CSVLWFGQGRGEQFF.

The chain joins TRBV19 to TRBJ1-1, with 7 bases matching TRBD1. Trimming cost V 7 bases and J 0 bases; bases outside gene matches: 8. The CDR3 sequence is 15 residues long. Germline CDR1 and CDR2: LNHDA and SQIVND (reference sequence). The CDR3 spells CASTTQTGLNTEAFF. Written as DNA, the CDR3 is TGTGCCAGTACCACCCAGACAGGGCTGAACACTGAAGCTTTCTTT.

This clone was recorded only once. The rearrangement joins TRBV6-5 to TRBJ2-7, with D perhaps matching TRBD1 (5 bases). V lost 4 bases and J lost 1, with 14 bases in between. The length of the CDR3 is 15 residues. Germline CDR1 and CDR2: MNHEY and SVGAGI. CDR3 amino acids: CASSSDSSTSYEQYF. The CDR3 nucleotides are TGTGCCAGCAGTTCAGACAGTTCCACATCCTACGAGCAGTACTTC.

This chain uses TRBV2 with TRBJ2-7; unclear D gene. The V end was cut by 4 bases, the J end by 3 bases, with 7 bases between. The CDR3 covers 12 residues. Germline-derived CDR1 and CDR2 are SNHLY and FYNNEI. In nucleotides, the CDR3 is TGTGCCAGCAGTGTTTCCTACTACGAGCAGTACTTC. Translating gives CASSVSYYEQYF. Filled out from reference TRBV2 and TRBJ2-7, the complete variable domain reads EPEVTQTPSHQVTQMGQEVILRCVPISNHLYFYWYRQILGQKVEFLVSFYNNEISEKSEIFDDQFSVERPDGSNFTLKIRSTKLEDSAMYFCASSVSYYEQYFGPGTRLTVT.

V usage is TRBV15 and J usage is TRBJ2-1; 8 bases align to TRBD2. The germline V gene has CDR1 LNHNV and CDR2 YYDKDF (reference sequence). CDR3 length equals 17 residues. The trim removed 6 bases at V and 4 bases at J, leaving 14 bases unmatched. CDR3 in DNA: TGTGCCACCAGAAAGATCGTAGCGGGACGTTTATACAATGAGCAGTTCTTC. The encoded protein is CATRKIVAGRLYNEQFF.

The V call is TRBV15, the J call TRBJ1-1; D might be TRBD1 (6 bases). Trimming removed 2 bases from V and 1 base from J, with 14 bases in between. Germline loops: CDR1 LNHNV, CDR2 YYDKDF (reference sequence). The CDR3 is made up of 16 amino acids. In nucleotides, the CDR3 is TGTGCCACCAGCAGAAACTGGCAGACAGGGAACACTGAAGCTTTCTTT. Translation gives CATSRNWQTGNTEAFF.

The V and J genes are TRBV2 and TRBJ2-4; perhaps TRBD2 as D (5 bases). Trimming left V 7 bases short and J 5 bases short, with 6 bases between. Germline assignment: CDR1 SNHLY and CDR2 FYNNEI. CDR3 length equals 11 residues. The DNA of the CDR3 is TGTGCCAGCAACGGGGAAAACATTCAGTACTTC. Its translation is CASNGENIQYF.

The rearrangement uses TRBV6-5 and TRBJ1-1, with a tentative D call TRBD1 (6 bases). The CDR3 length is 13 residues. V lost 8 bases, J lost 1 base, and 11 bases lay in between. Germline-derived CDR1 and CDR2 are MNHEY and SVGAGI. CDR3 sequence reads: CASAQGWNTEAFF. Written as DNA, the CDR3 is TGTGCCAGCGCTCAGGGGTGGAACACTGAAGCTTTCTTT.

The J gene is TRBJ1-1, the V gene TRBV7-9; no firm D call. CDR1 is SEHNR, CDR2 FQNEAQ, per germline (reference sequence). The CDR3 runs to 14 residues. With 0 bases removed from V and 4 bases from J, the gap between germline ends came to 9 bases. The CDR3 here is CASSLAVSGTEAFF. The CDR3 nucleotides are TGTGCCAGCAGCTTAGCAGTTTCCGGCACTGAAGCTTTCTTT.

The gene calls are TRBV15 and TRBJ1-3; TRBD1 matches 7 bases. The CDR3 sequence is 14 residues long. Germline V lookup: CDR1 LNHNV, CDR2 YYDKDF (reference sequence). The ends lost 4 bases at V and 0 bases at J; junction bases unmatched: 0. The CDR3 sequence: CATSNRGSGNTIYF. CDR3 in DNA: TGTGCCACCAGCAACAGGGGCTCTGGAAACACCATATATTTT.

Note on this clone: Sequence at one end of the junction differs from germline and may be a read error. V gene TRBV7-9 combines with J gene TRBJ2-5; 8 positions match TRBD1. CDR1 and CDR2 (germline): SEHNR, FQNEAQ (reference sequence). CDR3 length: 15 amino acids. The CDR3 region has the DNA TGTTCCAGCAGCTCGCACCCCGGGACAGGAGGGACCCAGTACTTC. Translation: CSSSSHPGTGGTQYF.